These 4 T cell receptor beta chains were all obtained from the same sample, sequenced in a study of CD8 T cells in Susac syndrome. It was with random hexamers that 0.5 to 1 ug RNA was reverse transcribed. From the immunoSEQ multiplex PCR reads, TCRdb called clonotypes with MiXCR, one entry per CDR3 protein. The sample includes some 150,000 distinct CDR3 sequences, around 96% seen only once; the top ten take about 0.21%. The sequenced material came from CD8+ T cells from PBMCs. The receptor source for this set is a human donor with multiple sclerosis.

The V gene is TRBV28, the J gene TRBJ2-4; unclear D gene. Germline-derived CDR1 and CDR2 are MDHEN and SYDVKM. This CDR3 has 13 amino acids. V lost 2 bases and J 4 bases, leaving 6 bases between the germline ends. The CDR3 sequence is CASSLRRKNIQYF. In DNA, the CDR3 is TGTGCCAGCAGTTTACGCAGGAAAAACATTCAGTACTTC.

The V and J genes are TRBV7-9 and TRBJ2-5, with 7 bases lining up with TRBD2. The ends lost 1 base at V and 5 bases at J; junction bases unmatched: 7. Germline-derived CDR1 and CDR2 are SEHNR and FQNEAQ (reference sequence). The CDR3 runs 15 residues. The CDR3 DNA reads TGTGCCAGCAGCTTAGTATCGGGGGGTTCGGAGACCCAGTACTTC. Translation: CASSLVSGGSETQYF.

In this sample, this clonotype turned up once. The chain has TRBV12-5 and TRBJ2-3; D may correspond to TRBD1 or TRBD2 (6 bases each). Germline V gene data show CDR1 as LGHNT and CDR2 as FRNRAP. The CDR3 loop spans 15 amino acids. Trimming removed 2 bases at V and 4 bases at J, with 13 bases between. The CDR3 spells CASGLSRGQADTQYF. DNA for the CDR3: TGTGCTAGTGGTTTGTCACGGGGGCAGGCAGATACGCAGTATTTT.

The gene calls are TRBV2 and TRBJ2-7; D unresolved. V gave up 7 bases and J gave up 3 bases, with 4 bases separating them. Germline CDR1 SNHLY, CDR2 FYNNEI. The CDR3 runs 10 residues. The CDR3 sequence is CASTLYEQYF. CDR3 DNA sequence: TGTGCCAGCACTCTCTACGAGCAGTACTTC.